A single TCR beta chain is shown here with its context. Its matching antigen is unknown. The sample originates from a study of OX40 agonist ivuxolimab in advanced cancers. In the study overall: The patients received agonistic anti-OX40 (CD134) antibody ivuxolimab. Cancers in dose escalation were hepatocellular, melanoma, renal cell and head and neck. Study results and limitations: On average, CD8+ T cells showed a greater number of expanded clones than CD4+.

Generated by immunoSEQ multiplex PCR, the TCRdb table keeps only in-frame clones and is missing some. The table includes tens of thousands of clones, just under 90% detected once. This CDR3 is built from 16 residues. V was clipped by 11 bases and J by 7 bases; unmatched bases: 16. Germline assignment: CDR1 LNHDA and CDR2 SQIVND (reference sequence). Blood was sampled at baseline, cycle 4 day 1, and cycle 7 day 1. Sequenced here: CD4+ or CD8+ T cells sorted from blood, sampled in a trial of the OX40 agonist ivuxolimab. The chain recombines TRBV19 with TRBJ1-6; 8 bases align to TRBD1. This sequence was found in an adult with an advanced solid tumor such as melanoma, head and neck, liver or kidney cancer. As DNA, the CDR3 is TGTGCCCCTCCCCCCAGGGGGCGGTTTCGGAATTCACCCCTCCACTTT. The encoded protein is CAPPPRGRFRNSPLHF.